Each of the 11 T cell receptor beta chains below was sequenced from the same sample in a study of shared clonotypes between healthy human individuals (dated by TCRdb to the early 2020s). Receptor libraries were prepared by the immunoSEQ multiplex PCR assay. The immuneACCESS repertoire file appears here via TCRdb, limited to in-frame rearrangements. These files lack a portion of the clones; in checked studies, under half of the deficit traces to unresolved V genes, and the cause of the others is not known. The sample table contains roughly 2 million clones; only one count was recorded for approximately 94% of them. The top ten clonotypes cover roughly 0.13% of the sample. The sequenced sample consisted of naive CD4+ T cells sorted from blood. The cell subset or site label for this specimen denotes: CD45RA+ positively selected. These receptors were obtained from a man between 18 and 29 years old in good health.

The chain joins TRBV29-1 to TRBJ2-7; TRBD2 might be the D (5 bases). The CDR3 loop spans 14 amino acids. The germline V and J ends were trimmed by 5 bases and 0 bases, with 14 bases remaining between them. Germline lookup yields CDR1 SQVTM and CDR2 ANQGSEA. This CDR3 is CSVRPLAASYEQYF. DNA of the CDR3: TGCAGCGTTCGACCGCTAGCCGCCTCCTACGAGCAGTACTTC.

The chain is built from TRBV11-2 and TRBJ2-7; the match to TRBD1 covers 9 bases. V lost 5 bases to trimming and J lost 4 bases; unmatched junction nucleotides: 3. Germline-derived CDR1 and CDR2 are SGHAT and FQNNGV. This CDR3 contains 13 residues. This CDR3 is CASSQTGGYEQYF. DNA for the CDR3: TGTGCCAGCAGCCAGACAGGGGGATACGAGCAGTACTTC.

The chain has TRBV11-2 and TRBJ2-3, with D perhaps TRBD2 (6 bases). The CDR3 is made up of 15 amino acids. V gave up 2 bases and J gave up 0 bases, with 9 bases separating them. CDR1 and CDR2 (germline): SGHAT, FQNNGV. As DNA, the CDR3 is TGTGCCAGCAGCTTACGCGGGACTAGCACAGATACGCAGTATTTT. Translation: CASSLRGTSTDTQYF.

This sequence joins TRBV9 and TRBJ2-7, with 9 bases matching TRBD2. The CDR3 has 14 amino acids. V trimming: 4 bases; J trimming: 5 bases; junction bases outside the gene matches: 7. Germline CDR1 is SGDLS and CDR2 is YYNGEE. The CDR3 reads CASSQAGGFDEQYF. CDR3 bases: TGTGCCAGCAGCCAGGCGGGGGGGTTCGACGAGCAGTACTTC. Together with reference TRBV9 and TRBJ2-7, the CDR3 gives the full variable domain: DSGVTQTPKHLITATGQRVTLRCSPRSGDLSVYWYQQSLDQGLQFLIQYYNGEERAKGNILERFSAQQFPDLHSELNLSSLELGDSALYFCASSQAGGFDEQYFGPGTRLTVT.

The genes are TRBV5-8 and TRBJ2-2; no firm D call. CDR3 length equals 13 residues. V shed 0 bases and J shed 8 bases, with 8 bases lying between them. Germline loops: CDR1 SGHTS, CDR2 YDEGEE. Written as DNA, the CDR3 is TGTGCCAGCAGCTTGGGACGGCCTGGGGAGCTGTTTTTT. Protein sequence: CASSLGRPGELFF. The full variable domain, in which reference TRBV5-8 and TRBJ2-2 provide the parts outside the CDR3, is EAGVTQSPTHLIKTRGQQATLRCSPISGHTSVYWYQQALGLGLQFLLWYDEGEERNRGNFPPRFSGRQFPNYSSELNVNALELEDSALYLCASSLGRPGELFFGEGSRLTVL.

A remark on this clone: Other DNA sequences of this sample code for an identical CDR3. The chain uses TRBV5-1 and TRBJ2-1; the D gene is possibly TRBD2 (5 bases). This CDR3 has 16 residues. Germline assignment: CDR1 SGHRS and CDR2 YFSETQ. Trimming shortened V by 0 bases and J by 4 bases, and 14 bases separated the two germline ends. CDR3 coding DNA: TGCGCCAGCAGCTTGGTGGCAGGACTGGGTTACAATGAGCAGTTCTTC. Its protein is CASSLVAGLGYNEQFF.

CDR3 sequence: CASSSPEETQYF. CDR3 coding DNA: TGTGCCAGCAGCTCCCCGGAAGAGACCCAGTACTTC. The chain uses TRBV7-3 and TRBJ2-5; D not certain. Trimming took 4 bases from V and 3 from J, leaving 6 bases between them. The CDR3 runs 12 residues. Germline V gene sequence: CDR1 SGHTA, CDR2 FQGTGA.

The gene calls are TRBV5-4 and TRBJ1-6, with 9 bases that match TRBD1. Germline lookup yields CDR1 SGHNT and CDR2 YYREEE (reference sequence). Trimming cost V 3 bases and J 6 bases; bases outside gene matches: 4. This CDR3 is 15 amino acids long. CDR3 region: CASSSVTGGNSPLHF. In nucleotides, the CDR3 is TGTGCCAGCAGCTCCGTGACAGGGGGTAATTCACCCCTCCACTTT.

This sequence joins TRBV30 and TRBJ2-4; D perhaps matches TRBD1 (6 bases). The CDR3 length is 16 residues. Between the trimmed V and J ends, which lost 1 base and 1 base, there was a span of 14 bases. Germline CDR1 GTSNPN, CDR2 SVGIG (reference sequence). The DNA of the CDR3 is TGTGCCTGGAGTGCCACGGTGGGGGCGGCCAAAAACATTCAGTACTTC. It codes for CAWSATVGAAKNIQYF.

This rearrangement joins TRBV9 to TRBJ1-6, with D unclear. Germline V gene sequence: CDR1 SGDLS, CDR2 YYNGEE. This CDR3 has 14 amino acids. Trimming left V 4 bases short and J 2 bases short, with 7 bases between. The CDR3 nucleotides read TGTGCCAGCAGCATGGAGCCCTATAATTCACCCCTCCACTTT. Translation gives CASSMEPYNSPLHF.

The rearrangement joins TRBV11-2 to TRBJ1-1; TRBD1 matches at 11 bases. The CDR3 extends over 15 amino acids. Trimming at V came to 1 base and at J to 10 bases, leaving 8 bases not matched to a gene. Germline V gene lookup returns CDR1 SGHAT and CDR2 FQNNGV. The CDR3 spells CASSLGRTGGVRAFF. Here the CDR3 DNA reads TGTGCCAGCAGCTTAGGGAGGACAGGGGGCGTAAGAGCTTTCTTT.